This entry describes one T cell receptor beta chain. Its antigen is undetermined. The observed sequence ends 3 residues before the CDR3 terminus, with the missing tail filled in from the germline J gene. This record comes from a study of T cells in women clearing cervical HPV infection. In the study overall: No precancer developed; the control's incident HPV16 infection cleared within 12 months.

Study-level results: Cases carried less TRBV6-7 than controls: approximately 0.1% versus 0.16%.

Measured with immunoSEQ multiplex PCR; TCRdb has only the in-frame clones, and not every one. Its clone listing holds tens of thousands of clones. The CDR3 totals 14 residues. Germline CDR1 is SGHNT and CDR2 is YYREEE (reference sequence). V was pared by 3 bases and J by 8 bases, with 7 bases of the junction left unmatched. This receptor was obtained from a woman between 18 and 70 years old with a cervical HPV16 infection that either progressed to CIN3+ or cleared (not recorded which). The chain couples TRBV5-4 to TRBJ2-2; 7 bases align to TRBD2. Sequenced input: blood buffy coat. The CDR3 bases that were read are TGTGCCAGCAGCTCCGATGGACTAGTTGGGGAG. Translation: CASSSDGLVGE. The full CDR3 reads CASSSDGLVGELFF. The full variable domain, rest sourced from reference TRBV5-4 and TRBJ2-2, is ETGVTQSPTHLIKTRGQQVTLRCSSQSGHNTVSWYQQALGQGPQFIFQYYREEENGRGNFPPRFSGLQFPNYSSELNVNALELDDSALYLCASSSDGLVGELFFGEGSRLTVL.